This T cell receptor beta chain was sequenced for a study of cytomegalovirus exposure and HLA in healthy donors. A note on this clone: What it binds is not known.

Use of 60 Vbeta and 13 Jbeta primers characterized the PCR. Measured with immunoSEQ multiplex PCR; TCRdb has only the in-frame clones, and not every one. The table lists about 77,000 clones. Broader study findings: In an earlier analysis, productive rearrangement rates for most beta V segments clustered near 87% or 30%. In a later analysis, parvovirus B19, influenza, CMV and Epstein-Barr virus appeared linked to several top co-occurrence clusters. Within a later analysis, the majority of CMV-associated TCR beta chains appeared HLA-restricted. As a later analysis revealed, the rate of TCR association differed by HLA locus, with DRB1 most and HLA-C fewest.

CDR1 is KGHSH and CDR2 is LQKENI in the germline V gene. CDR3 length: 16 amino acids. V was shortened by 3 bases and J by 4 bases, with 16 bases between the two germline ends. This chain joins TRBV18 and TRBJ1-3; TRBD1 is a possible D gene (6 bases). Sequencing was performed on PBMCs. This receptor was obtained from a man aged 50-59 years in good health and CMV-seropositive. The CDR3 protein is CASSPLGTGRGNTIYF. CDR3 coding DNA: TGTGCCAGCTCACCTCTTGGAACAGGGCGGGGAAACACCATATATTTT.